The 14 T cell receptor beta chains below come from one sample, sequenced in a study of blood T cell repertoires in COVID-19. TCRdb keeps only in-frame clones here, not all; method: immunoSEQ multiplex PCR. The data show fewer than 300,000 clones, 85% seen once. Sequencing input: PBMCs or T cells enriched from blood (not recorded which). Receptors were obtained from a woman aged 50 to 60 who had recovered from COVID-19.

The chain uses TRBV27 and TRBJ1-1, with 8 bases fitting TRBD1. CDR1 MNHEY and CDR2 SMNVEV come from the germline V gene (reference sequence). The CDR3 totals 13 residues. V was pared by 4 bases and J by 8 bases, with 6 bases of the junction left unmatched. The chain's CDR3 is CASSYNRGMEAFF. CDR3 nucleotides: TGTGCCAGCAGTTACAACAGGGGGATGGAAGCTTTCTTT.

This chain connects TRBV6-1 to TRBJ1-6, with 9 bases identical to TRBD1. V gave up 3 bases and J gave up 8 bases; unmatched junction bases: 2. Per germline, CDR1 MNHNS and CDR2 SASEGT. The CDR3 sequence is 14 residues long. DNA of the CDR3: TGTGCCAGCAGTGAGACAGGGGGTGATTCACCCCTCCACTTT. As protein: CASSETGGDSPLHF.

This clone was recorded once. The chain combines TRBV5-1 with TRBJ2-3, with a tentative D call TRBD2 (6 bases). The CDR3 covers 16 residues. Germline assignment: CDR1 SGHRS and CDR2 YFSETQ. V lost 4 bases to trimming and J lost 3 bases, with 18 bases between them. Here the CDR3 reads CASSQLSGLPTDTQYF. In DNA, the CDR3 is TGCGCCAGCAGCCAATTGTCGGGACTGCCGACAGATACGCAGTATTTT.

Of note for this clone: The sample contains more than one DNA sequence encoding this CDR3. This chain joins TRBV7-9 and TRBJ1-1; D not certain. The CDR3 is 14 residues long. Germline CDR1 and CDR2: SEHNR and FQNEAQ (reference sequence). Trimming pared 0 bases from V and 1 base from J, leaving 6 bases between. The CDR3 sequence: CASSLAGGNTEAFF. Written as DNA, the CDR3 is TGTGCCAGCAGCTTAGCAGGCGGGAACACTGAAGCTTTCTTT.

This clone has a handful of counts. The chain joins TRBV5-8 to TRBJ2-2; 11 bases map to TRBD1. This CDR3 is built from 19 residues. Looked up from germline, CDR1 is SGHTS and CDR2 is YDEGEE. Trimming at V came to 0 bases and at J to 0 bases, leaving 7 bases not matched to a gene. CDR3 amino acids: CASSLGDPGQGANTGELFF. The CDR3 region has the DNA TGTGCCAGCAGCTTGGGGGATCCGGGACAGGGGGCGAACACCGGGGAGCTGTTTTTT.

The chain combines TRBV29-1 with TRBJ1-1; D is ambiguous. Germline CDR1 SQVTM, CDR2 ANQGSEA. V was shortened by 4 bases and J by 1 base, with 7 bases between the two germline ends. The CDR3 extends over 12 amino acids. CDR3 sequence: CSVGVQNTEAFF. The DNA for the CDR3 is TGCAGCGTTGGCGTTCAGAACACTGAAGCTTTCTTT. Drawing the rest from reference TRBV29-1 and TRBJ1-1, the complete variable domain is SAVISQKPSRDICQRGTSLTIQCQVDSQVTMMFWYRQQPGQSLTLIATANQGSEATYESGFVIDKFPISRPNLTFSTLTVSNMSPEDSSIYLCSVGVQNTEAFFGQGTRLTVV.

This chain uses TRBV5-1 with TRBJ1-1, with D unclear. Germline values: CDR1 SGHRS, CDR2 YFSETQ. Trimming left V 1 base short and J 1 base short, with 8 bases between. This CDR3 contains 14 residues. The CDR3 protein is CASSLFLGNTEAFF. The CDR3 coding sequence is TGCGCCAGCAGCTTGTTCCTAGGGAACACTGAAGCTTTCTTT.

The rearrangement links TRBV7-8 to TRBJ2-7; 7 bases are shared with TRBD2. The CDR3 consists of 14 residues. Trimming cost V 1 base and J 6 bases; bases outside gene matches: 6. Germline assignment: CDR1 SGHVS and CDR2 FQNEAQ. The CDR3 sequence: CASSLESRELEQYF. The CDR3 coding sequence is TGTGCCAGCAGCTTAGAATCGCGGGAGCTCGAGCAGTACTTC.

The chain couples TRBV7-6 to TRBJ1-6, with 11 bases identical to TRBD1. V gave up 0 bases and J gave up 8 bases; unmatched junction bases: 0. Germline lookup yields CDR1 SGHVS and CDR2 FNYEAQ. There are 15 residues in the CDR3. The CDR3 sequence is CASSLAGQGDSPLHF. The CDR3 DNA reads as TGTGCCAGCAGCTTAGCGGGACAGGGGGATTCACCCCTCCACTTT. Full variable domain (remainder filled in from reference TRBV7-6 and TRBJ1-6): GAGVSQSPRYKVTKRGQDVALRCDPISGHVSLYWYRQALGQGPEFLTYFNYEAQQDKSGLPNDRFSAERPEGSISTLTIQRTEQRDSAMYRCASSLAGQGDSPLHFGNGTRLTVT.

As DNA, the CDR3 is TGTGCCAGCAGCCCTGACGAATACAGGGGGAACTATGGCTACACCTTC. Its protein product is CASSPDEYRGNYGYTF. The chain uses TRBV7-9 and TRBJ1-2; 8 nucleotides line up with TRBD1. J lost 2 bases, V lost 5 bases, and 10 bases had no gene match. CDR1 and CDR2 from the germline V gene are SEHNR and FQNEAQ (reference sequence). This CDR3 region has 16 residues.

CDR3 DNA sequence: TGCGCCAGCAGCACCCCTAGCGTTCCCCAAGAGACCCAGTACTTC. It specifies CASSTPSVPQETQYF. The chain couples TRBV4-1 to TRBJ2-5; D is perhaps TRBD2 (6 bases). Trimming removed 5 bases at V and 1 base at J, with 14 bases between. The V gene's germline CDR1 is MGHRA and CDR2 YSYEKL. CDR3 length equals 15 residues.

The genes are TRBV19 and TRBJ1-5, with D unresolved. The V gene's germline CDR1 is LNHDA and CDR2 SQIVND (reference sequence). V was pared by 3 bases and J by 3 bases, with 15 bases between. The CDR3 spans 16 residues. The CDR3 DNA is TGTGCCAGTAGTATTGTGGCACCGGGGTACAATCAGCCCCAGCATTTT. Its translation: CASSIVAPGYNQPQHF.

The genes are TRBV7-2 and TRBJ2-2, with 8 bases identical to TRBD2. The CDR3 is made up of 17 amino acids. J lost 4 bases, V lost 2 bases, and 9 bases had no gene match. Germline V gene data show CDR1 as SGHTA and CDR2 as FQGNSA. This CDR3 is CASSLFLTSATTGELFF. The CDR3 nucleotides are TGTGCCAGCAGCTTATTTCTGACTAGCGCGACCACCGGGGAGCTGTTTTTT.

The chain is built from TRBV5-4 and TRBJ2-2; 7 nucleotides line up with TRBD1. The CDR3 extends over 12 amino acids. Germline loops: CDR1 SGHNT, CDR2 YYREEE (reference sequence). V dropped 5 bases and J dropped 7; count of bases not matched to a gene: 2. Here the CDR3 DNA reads TGTGCCAGCAGTCGACAGGGCGGGGAGCTGTTTTTT. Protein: CASSRQGGELFF.